The rows below give T cell receptor beta chains drawn from one sample of a study of blood T cell repertoires in COVID-19. The method was immunoSEQ multiplex PCR; TCRdb's version includes in-frame clones alone and lacks a portion of them. The sample includes more than 85,000 clones, around 90% of them seen just once. The sample comprised peripheral blood. Receptor source: a woman in her seventies with acute or convalescent COVID-19. Each CDR3 is given with its conserved first and last residue. A D gene is named only where the DNA matches it firmly. For some rows the clone size is stated as once, few or many, or as a class when expanded; others skip it.

size	J	D	V	CDR3	DNA
.	TRBJ2-4	.	TRBV6-5	CASSLTITKNIQYF	TGTGCCAGCAGTCTAACTATCACAAAAAACATTCAGTACTTC
few	TRBJ1-2	.	TRBV19	CASSTPDTARGYTF	TGTGCCAGTAGTACCCCCGACACGGCAAGGGGCTACACCTTC
.	TRBJ2-6	.	TRBV7-2	CASSLDSSGANVLTF	TGTGCCAGCAGCTTGGACAGCTCTGGGGCCAACGTCCTGACTTTC
.	TRBJ1-1	.	TRBV19	CASSIDLGQPTVFF	TGTGCCAGTAGTATAGATTTGGGCCAGCCCACTGTTTTCTTT
few	TRBJ2-1	TRBD2	TRBV10-1	CASSLAGAPYNEQFF	TGCGCCAGCAGTTTAGCGGGAGCCCCGTACAATGAGCAGTTCTTC
once	TRBJ1-6	TRBD1	TRBV7-2	CASSFRQGLDSPLHF	TGTGCCAGCAGCTTTCGACAGGGCCTAGATTCACCCCTCCACTTT
.	TRBJ2-5	TRBD1	TRBV9	CASSADREGETQYF	TGTGCCAGCAGCGCCGACAGGGAAGGAGAGACCCAGTACTTC
.	TRBJ1-6	TRBD1	TRBV6-1	CASSNPTGRDSPLHF	TGTGCCAGCAGTAATCCGACAGGGCGTGATTCACCCCTCCACTTT
.	TRBJ2-3	TRBD2	TRBV2	CASRAGGRRTDTQYF	TGTGCCAGCAGAGCGGGGGGCCGACGCACAGATACGCAGTATTTT
.	TRBJ2-5	TRBD1	TRBV6-6	CASSSTGEETQYF	TGTGCCAGCAGTTCGACAGGGGAAGAGACCCAGTACTTC
.	TRBJ1-5	TRBD1	TRBV19	CASSISGTGISNQPQHF	TGTGCCAGTAGTATTTCGGGGACAGGTATTAGCAATCAGCCCCAGCATTTT
.	TRBJ2-1	.	TRBV12-5	CASGLGRGGHNEQFF	TGTGCTAGTGGTTTGGGTAGGGGGGGCCACAATGAGCAGTTCTTC
.	TRBJ1-2	.	TRBV30	CAWSVHGRIPGYTF	TGTGCCTGGAGTGTACATGGCAGAATCCCTGGCTACACCTTC
once	TRBJ1-2	TRBD1	TRBV30	CAWSARGFYGYTF	TGTGCCTGGAGTGCCAGGGGGTTCTATGGCTACACCTTC
.	TRBJ2-7	TRBD1	TRBV6-5	CASSYRDRTYEQYF	TGTGCCAGCAGTTATCGGGACAGAACCTACGAGCAGTACTTC
.	TRBJ2-1	.	TRBV5-1	CASSLDPRNYLGNEQFF	TGCGCCAGCAGCTTGGACCCCCGGAACTATTTGGGCAATGAGCAGTTCTTC
.	TRBJ1-2	.	TRBV3-1/TRBV3-2	CASSLDERYGYTF	TGTGCCAGCAGCCTAGATGAGCGCTATGGCTACACCTTC
.	TRBJ1-1	.	TRBV6-5	CASSYSADTEAFF	TGTGCCAGCAGTTACTCGGCGGACACTGAAGCTTTCTTT
.	TRBJ1-5	.	TRBV7-6	CASSLDLGGNQPQHF	TGTGCCAGCAGCCTAGACCTAGGGGGCAATCAGCCCCAGCATTTT
.	TRBJ1-4	.	TRBV7-4	CASSKRTGNEKLFF	TGTGCCAGCAGCAAAAGGACGGGGAATGAAAAACTGTTTTTT
.	TRBJ1-4	.	TRBV28	CASSRYGGEKLFF	TGTGCCAGCAGCCGTTATGGGGGGGAAAAACTGTTTTTT
few	TRBJ1-2	TRBD1	TRBV4-2	CASSPERQGATYGYTF	TGTGCCAGCAGCCCCGAGAGACAGGGGGCGACCTATGGCTACACCTTC
.	TRBJ2-7	TRBD2	TRBV6-1	CASSEVSGLAYEQYF	TGTGCCAGCAGTGAAGTCTCAGGACTAGCTTACGAGCAGTACTTC
.	TRBJ1-2	TRBD1	TRBV5-1	CASSYEGATYGYTF	TGCGCCAGCAGTTACGAGGGGGCAACGTATGGCTACACCTTC
.	TRBJ1-2	.	TRBV28	CASSFRRDGYTF	TGTGCCAGCAGTTTTAGGAGGGATGGCTACACCTTC
.	TRBJ1-1	.	TRBV2	CASRQTGHQNTEAFF	TGTGCCAGCAGACAAACGGGACACCAGAACACTGAAGCTTTCTTT
once	TRBJ2-3	.	TRBV15	CATSSPRHSTDTQYF	TGTGCCACCAGCAGTCCCAGACACAGCACAGATACGCAGTATTTT
few	TRBJ2-1	TRBD2	TRBV7-8	CASSLRASGGFIRTDEQFF	TGTGCCAGCAGCTTACGGGCTAGCGGGGGTTTCATACGCACGGATGAGCAGTTCTTC
.	TRBJ1-3	TRBD1	TRBV6-1	CASSETTGVGNTIYF	TGTGCCAGCAGTGAAACTACAGGGGTTGGAAACACCATATATTTT
.	TRBJ2-2	.	TRBV29-1	CSVRMTGSTGELFF	TGCAGCGTCCGTATGACAGGTTCCACCGGGGAGCTGTTTTTT
.	TRBJ2-1	.	TRBV7-8	CASSFPGLVNEQFF	TGTGCCAGCAGCTTCCCGGGATTGGTTAATGAGCAGTTCTTC
.	TRBJ1-4	.	TRBV6-5	CASRLDEKLFF	TGTGCCTCCCGACTCGATGAAAAACTGTTTTTT
few	TRBJ1-2	TRBD1	TRBV28	CASSQGAQGYGYTF	TGTGCCAGCTCCCAGGGGGCGCAGGGCTATGGCTACACCTTC
.	TRBJ2-2	.	TRBV10-2	CASSESQALRTGELFF	TGCGCCAGCAGTGAGTCGCAAGCCCTGCGTACCGGGGAGCTGTTTTTT
few	TRBJ2-2	TRBD1	TRBV19	CASSIPGTGVPGELFF	TGTGCCAGTAGTATACCGGGGACAGGAGTCCCCGGGGAGCTGTTTTTT
.	TRBJ1-3	TRBD1	TRBV7-2	CASSSDRVGNTIYF	TGTGCCAGCAGCTCCGACAGGGTTGGAAACACCATATATTTT
.	TRBJ1-1	TRBD1	TRBV9	CASSGTGTGVTEAFF	TGTGCCAGCAGCGGAACCGGGACAGGGGTCACTGAAGCTTTCTTT
.	TRBJ1-1	.	TRBV20-1	CSASRPGNTEAFF	TGCAGTGCTAGTCGTCCGGGGAACACTGAAGCTTTCTTT
.	TRBJ1-5	.	TRBV5-6	CASSLFRGQPQHF	TGTGCCAGCAGCTTATTCCGGGGTCAGCCCCAGCATTTT
.	TRBJ1-6	.	TRBV7-6	CASSPMSPDSGNSPLHF	TGTGCCAGCAGCCCTATGAGTCCGGACAGCGGAAATTCACCCCTCCACTTT
.	TRBJ1-5	.	TRBV2	CASSEGLGANQPQHF	TGTGCCAGCAGTGAAGGACTGGGAGCCAATCAGCCCCAGCATTTT
.	TRBJ2-5	.	TRBV7-9	CASTYQETQYF	TGTGCCAGCACCTATCAGGAGACCCAGTACTTC
once	TRBJ2-3	.	TRBV28	CASSSNKARITDTQYF	TGTGCCAGCAGTTCCAACAAAGCGCGAATCACAGATACGCAGTATTTT
.	TRBJ2-2	TRBD2	TRBV5-6	CASSSLAGGTPNTGELFF	TGTGCCAGCAGCTCACTAGCGGGGGGGACCCCGAACACCGGGGAGCTGTTTTTT
.	TRBJ2-5	.	TRBV7-9	CASSPRTVGETQYF	TGTGCCAGCAGCCCCAGGACTGTCGGGGAGACCCAGTACTTC